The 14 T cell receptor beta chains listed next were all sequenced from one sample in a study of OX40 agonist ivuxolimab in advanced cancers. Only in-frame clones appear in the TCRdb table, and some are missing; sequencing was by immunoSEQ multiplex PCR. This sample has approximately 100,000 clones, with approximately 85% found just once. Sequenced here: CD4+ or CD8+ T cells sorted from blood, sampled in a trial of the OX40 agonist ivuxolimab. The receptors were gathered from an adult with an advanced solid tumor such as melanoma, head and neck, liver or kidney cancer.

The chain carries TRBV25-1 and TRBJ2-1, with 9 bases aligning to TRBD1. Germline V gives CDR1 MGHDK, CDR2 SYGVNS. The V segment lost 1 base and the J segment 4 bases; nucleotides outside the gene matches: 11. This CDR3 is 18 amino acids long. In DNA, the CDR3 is TGTGCCAGCAGTGAATCGATTCGGACAGGGGCGAAATACAATGAGCAGTTCTTC. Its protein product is CASSESIRTGAKYNEQFF.

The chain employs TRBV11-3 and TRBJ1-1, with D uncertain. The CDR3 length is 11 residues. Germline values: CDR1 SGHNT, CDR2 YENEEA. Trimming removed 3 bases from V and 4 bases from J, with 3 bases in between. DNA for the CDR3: TGTGCCAGCAGCTTGGGCACTGAAGCTTTCTTT. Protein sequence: CASSLGTEAFF.

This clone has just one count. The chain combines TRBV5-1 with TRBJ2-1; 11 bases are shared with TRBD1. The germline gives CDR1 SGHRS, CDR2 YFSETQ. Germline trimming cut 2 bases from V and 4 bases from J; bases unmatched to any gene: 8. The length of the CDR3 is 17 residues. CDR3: CASSFRAGTGGYNEQFF. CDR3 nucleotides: TGCGCCAGCAGCTTTAGAGCCGGGACAGGGGGGTACAATGAGCAGTTCTTC.

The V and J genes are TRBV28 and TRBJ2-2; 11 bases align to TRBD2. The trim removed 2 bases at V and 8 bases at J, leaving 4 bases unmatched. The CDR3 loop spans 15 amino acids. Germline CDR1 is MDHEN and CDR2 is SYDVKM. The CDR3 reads CASSLDTSGSGELFF. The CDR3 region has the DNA TGTGCCAGCAGTTTAGATACTAGCGGGAGTGGGGAGCTGTTTTTT.

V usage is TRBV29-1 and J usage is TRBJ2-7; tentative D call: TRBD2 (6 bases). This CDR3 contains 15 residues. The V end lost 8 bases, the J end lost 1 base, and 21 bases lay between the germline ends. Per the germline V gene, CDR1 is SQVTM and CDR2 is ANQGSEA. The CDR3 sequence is CSLSQEGLGSYEQYF. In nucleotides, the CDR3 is TGCAGCCTTTCCCAGGAGGGTCTGGGATCCTACGAGCAGTACTTC.

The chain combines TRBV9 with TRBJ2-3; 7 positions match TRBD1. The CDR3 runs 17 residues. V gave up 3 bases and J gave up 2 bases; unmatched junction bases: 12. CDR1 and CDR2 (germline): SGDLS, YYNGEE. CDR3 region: CASSGSTQGTSTDTQYF. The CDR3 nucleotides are TGTGCCAGCAGCGGATCTACACAGGGGACGTCCACAGATACGCAGTATTTT.

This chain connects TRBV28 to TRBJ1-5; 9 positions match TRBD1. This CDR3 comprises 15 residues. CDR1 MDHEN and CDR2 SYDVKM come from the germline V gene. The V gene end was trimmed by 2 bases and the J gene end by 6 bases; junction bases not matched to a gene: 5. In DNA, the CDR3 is TGTGCCAGCAGTTTAGACAGGGGGGGATCTCAGCCCCAGCATTTT. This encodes CASSLDRGGSQPQHF.

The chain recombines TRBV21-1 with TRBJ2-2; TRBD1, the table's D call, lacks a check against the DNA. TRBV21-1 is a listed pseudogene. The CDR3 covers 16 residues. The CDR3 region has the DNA TGTGCCAGCAGCAATGGAGCAGGGGCGAACACCGGGGAGCTGTTTTTT. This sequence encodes CASSNGAGANTGELFF.

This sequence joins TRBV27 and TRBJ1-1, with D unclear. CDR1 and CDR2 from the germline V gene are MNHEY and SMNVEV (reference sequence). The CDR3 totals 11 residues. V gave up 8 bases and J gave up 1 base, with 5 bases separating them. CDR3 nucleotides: TGTGCCAGCCGACAGAACACTGAAGCTTTCTTT. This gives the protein CASRQNTEAFF.

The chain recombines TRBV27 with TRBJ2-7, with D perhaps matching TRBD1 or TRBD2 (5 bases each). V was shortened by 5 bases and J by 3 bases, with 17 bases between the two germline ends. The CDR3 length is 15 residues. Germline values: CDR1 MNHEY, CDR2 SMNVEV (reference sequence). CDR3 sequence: CASSPGPRGSYEQYF. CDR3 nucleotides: TGTGCCAGCAGTCCGGGACCGCGAGGTAGCTACGAGCAGTACTTC.

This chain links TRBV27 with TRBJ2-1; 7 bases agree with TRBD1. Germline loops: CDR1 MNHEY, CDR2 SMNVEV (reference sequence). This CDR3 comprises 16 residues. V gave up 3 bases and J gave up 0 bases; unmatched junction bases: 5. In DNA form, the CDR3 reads TGTGCCAGCAGTTTTGGGGGACAGCTCTCCTACAATGAGCAGTTCTTC. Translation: CASSFGGQLSYNEQFF.

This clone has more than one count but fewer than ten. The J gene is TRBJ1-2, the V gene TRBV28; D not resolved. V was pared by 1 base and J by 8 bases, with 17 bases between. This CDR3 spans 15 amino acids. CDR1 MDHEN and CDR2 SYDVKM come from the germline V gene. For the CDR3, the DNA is TGTGCCAGCAGTTTATCCCTACTCGCTTTAATGGGCTACACCTTC. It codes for CASSLSLLALMGYTF.

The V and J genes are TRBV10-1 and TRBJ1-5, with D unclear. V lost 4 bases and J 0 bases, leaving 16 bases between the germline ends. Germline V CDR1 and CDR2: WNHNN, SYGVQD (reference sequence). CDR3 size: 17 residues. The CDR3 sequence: CASSGTAIQYSNQPQHF. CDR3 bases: TGCGCCAGCAGTGGGACGGCCATCCAGTATAGCAATCAGCCCCAGCATTTT.

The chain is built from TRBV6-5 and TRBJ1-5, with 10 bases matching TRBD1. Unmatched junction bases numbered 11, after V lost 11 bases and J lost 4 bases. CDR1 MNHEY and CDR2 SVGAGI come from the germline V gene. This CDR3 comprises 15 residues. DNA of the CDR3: TGTGCCGGCCCTGATGGGACAGGGGATAATCAGCCCCAGCATTTT. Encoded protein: CAGPDGTGDNQPQHF.